This TCR beta chain is from a study of blood T cell repertoires in COVID-19. Sequenced by immunoSEQ multiplex PCR; TCRdb stores in-frame clones only, minus some. The data show 200,000 or so clones, less than 85% seen once. Germline lookup yields CDR1 MGHRA and CDR2 YSYEKL. The V end lost 1 base, the J end lost 4 bases, and 16 bases lay between the germline ends. The CDR3 covers 16 residues. This TCR came from a man aged 55 to 70 who had recovered from COVID-19. The chain recombines TRBV4-1 with TRBJ1-2, with D hard to call. The sequenced sample was PBMCs or T cells enriched from blood (not recorded which). Here the CDR3 reads CASSQGSGIVVYGYTF. CDR3 bases: TGCGCCAGCAGCCAAGGCTCAGGTATTGTCGTCTATGGCTACACCTTC.